These 20 T cell receptor beta chains share one sample of origin, sequenced in a study of T cell clonality in common variable immunodeficiency. Method: immunoSEQ multiplex PCR; TCRdb's copy keeps in-frame clones and lacks some. There are under 30,000 clones in the sample, none observed a single time. The sequencing input was peripheral blood mononuclear cells. The receptor set was obtained from a person aged 18 to 70 in good health.

This clone was seen at least ten times. The read terminates 3 residues before the CDR3 end, so the remaining end is supplied by the germline J gene. The chain combines TRBV29-1 with TRBJ2-1; TRBD1 matches at 7 bases. From germline, CDR1 is SQVTM and CDR2 ANQGSEA. V lost 3 bases and J lost 4; bases outside the gene matches: 3. The CDR3 spans 13 residues. Incomplete CDR3 DNA: TGCAGCGTTGATACGGACAGGTACAATGAG. Its translation: CSVDTDRYNE. The whole CDR3 protein is CSVDTDRYNEQFF.

Many counts were recorded for this clone. The CDR3 end is not reached by the read, which stops 3 residues before it; the germline J gene fills it in. The J gene is TRBJ2-7, the V gene TRBV4-1; D is ambiguous. Per germline, CDR1 MGHRA and CDR2 YSYEKL. The CDR3 runs 14 residues. The V gene lost 4 bases and the J gene lost 2 bases, with 12 bases spanning the gap. Incomplete CDR3 DNA: TGCGCCAGCAGCCCCCAAGGGTTTACCTACGAG. Translation gives CASSPQGFTYE. The whole CDR3 is CASSPQGFTYEQYF.

This clone was seen at least ten times. The read terminates 3 residues before the CDR3 end, so the remaining end is supplied by the germline J gene. The chain is built from TRBV5-6 and TRBJ1-1; 8 nucleotides align to TRBD1. Trimming at V came to 5 bases and at J to 2 bases, leaving 5 bases not matched to a gene. This CDR3 region has 14 residues. Germline CDR1 is SGHDT and CDR2 is YYEEEE. The CDR3 bases that were read are TGTGCCAGCAGTATGACAGGGGTTAACACTGAA. Translation: CASSMTGVNTE. The entire CDR3 sequence reads CASSMTGVNTEAFF.

This clone was seen ten or more times. The CDR3 end is not reached by the read, which stops 3 residues before it; the germline J gene fills it in. The chain has TRBV6-4 and TRBJ1-4; D unclear. CDR1 is MRHNA and CDR2 is SNTAGT in the germline V gene. CDR3 length: 15 residues. Trimming pared 6 bases from V and 0 bases from J, leaving 11 bases between. Partial CDR3 DNA: TGTGCCAGCAGGACTGAACCTGCAACTAATGAAAAA. Protein sequence: CASRTEPATNEK. The complete CDR3 reads CASRTEPATNEKLFF.

This clone appeared many times. The CDR3 end is not reached by the read, which stops 3 residues before it; the germline J gene fills it in. The chain couples TRBV5-5 to TRBJ1-1, with TRBD1 as a possible D gene (5 bases). The CDR3 spans 15 residues. Trimming stripped 4 bases from V and 3 bases from J, with 16 bases between. The germline V gene encodes CDR1 SGHKS and CDR2 YYEKEE (reference sequence). The CDR3 here is CASSPGGVGDTEAFF. The part of the CDR3 DNA that was read is TGTGCCAGCAGCCCCGGGGGAGTCGGGGACACTGAA.

Comments on this clone: Sequencing ends 3 residues short of the CDR3 end; the germline J gene provides the rest. V usage is TRBV7-8 and J usage is TRBJ2-3; TRBD1 matches 9 bases. CDR3 length: 15 amino acids. Germline CDR1 is SGHVS and CDR2 is FQNEAQ. Partial CDR3 DNA: TGTGCCAGCAGATATAGGACAGGGGCTCGGGAGACG. Encoded protein: CASRYRTGARET. The whole CDR3 sequence is CASRYRTGARETQYF. Drawing the rest from reference TRBV7-8 and TRBJ2-3, the complete variable domain is GAGVSQSPRYKVAKRGQDVALRCDPISGHVSLFWYQQALGQGPEFLTYFQNEAQLDKSGLPSDRFFAERPEGSVSTLKIQRTQQEDSAVYLCASRYRTGARETQYFGPGTRLTVL.

This clone was seen at least ten times. The read halts 3 residues ahead of the CDR3 end, with the missing end drawn from the germline J gene. The rearrangement joins TRBV4-1 to TRBJ1-4; perhaps TRBD1 as D (5 bases). The CDR3 spans 16 residues. Germline loops: CDR1 MGHRA, CDR2 YSYEKL. V lost 4 bases and J lost 8, with 20 bases in between. The CDR3 here is CASSPGASLEGEKLFF. Incomplete CDR3 DNA: TGCGCCAGCAGCCCTGGCGCGAGTTTAGAGGGGGAAAAA.

This clone was observed at least ten times. The DNA ends 3 residues before the CDR3 does, and the rest of the CDR3 is filled in from the germline J gene. The rearrangement uses TRBV6-2 or TRBV6-3 and TRBJ1-6, with 8 nucleotides matching TRBD1. Trimming removed 7 bases from V and 8 bases from J; junction bases left unmatched: 10. Germline loops: CDR1 MNHEY, CDR2 SVGEGT. This CDR3 comprises 15 residues. This CDR3 is CASTPTGEYHSPLHF. CDR3 DNA, as far as it was read: TGTGCCAGCACCCCGACAGGGGAATATCATTCACCC.

CDR3 DNA, as far as it was read: TGTGCCAGCAGCCTGGACAGGACGGGGGGAAACACC. Translating it yields CASSLDRTGGNT. The whole CDR3 sequence reads CASSLDRTGGNTIYF. The rearrangement links TRBV16 to TRBJ1-3; 7 nucleotides line up with TRBD1. Read coverage stops 3 residues before the CDR3 terminus; the germline J gene supplies the remainder. This CDR3 has 15 amino acids. CDR1 KGHSY and CDR2 FQNENV come from the germline V gene. J lost 4 bases, V lost 4 bases, and 7 bases had no gene match.

This clone has just a few counts. The CDR3 end lies 3 residues beyond the end of the read and is filled in from the germline J gene. V usage is TRBV11-3 and J usage is TRBJ2-1, with 10 bases that match TRBD2. This CDR3 has 15 residues. Trimming took 4 bases from V and 6 from J; bases not matched to a gene: 6. Germline V gene data show CDR1 as SGHNT and CDR2 as YENEEA. Incomplete CDR3 DNA: TGTGCCAGCAGCTCCCGAGCGGGGGGGCCCAATGAG. Protein sequence: CASSSRAGGPNE. The full CDR3 protein is CASSSRAGGPNEQFF. Full variable domain (outside the CDR3, taken from reference TRBV11-3 and TRBJ2-1): EAGVVQSPRYKIIEKKQPVAFWCNPISGHNTLYWYLQNLGQGPELLIRYENEEAVDDSQLPKDRFSAERLKGVDSTLKIQPAELGDSAVYLCASSSRAGGPNEQFFGPGTRLTVL.

A few counts support this clone. The CDR3 end is not reached by the read, which stops 3 residues before it; the germline J gene fills it in. V and J are TRBV7-6 and TRBJ2-7; 7 nucleotides align to TRBD1. CDR3 length: 14 amino acids. Germline CDR1 and CDR2: SGHVS and FNYEAQ. With 5 bases clipped from V and 0 bases from J, the junction kept 4 bases outside the gene matches. CDR3 sequence: CASSRRTGSYEQYF. CDR3 DNA (partial): TGTGCCAGCAGCCGAAGGACAGGCTCCTACGAG.

In its sample, this clone was seen many times. The missing CDR3 end, 3 residues past where the read stops, is filled in from the germline J gene. V is TRBV6-1 and J is TRBJ1-6; D is uncertain. V was trimmed by 3 bases and J by 0 bases, leaving 6 bases between them. The CDR3 consists of 15 residues. The V gene's germline CDR1 is MNHNS and CDR2 SASEGT. The CDR3: CASSDEGSYNSPLHF. The covered CDR3 bases are TGTGCCAGCAGTGACGAGGGCTCCTATAATTCACCC.

In its sample, this clone was seen a few times. The CDR3 goes on 3 residues after the read ends, and that part is filled in from the germline J gene. The gene calls are TRBV7-6 and TRBJ1-5; D is uncertain. The CDR3 length is 14 residues. Germline V gene data show CDR1 as SGHVS and CDR2 as FNYEAQ. Trimming cost V 3 bases and J 4 bases, with 10 bases left between them. The CDR3 sequence is CASSLNSGNQPQHF. The part of the CDR3 DNA that was read is TGTGCCAGCAGCTTGAACTCCGGGAATCAGCCC.

The table lists this clone with many counts. Sequencing ends 3 residues short of the CDR3 end; the germline J gene provides the rest. This rearrangement joins TRBV20-1 to TRBJ2-7; D possibly corresponds to TRBD1 (6 bases). Germline loops: CDR1 DFQATT, CDR2 SNEGSKA (reference sequence). Trimming cost V 5 bases and J 5 bases, with 16 bases left between them. The CDR3 length is 13 residues. The part of the CDR3 DNA that was read is TGCAGTGCTCAAAAACAGGGTCCGAACGAG. It translates to CSAQKQGPNE. The full-length CDR3 reads as CSAQKQGPNEQYF.

This clone was seen a few times. The read ends 3 residues shy of where the CDR3 ends; the end is completed using the germline J gene. V and J are TRBV20-1 and TRBJ1-3; TRBD1 matches 7 bases. CDR3 size: 14 residues. The germline V gene encodes CDR1 DFQATT and CDR2 SNEGSKA (reference sequence). V lost 7 bases to trimming and J lost 4 bases; unmatched junction nucleotides: 10. CDR3 sequence: CSVPSGTEGNTIYF. Incomplete CDR3 DNA: TGCAGTGTTCCCTCCGGGACAGAGGGAAACACC.

This clone appeared many times. The CDR3 goes on 3 residues after the read ends, and that part is filled in from the germline J gene. The V call is TRBV5-1, the J call TRBJ1-2, with 12 bases fitting TRBD1. This CDR3 has 15 residues. Trimming cost V 0 bases and J 6 bases; bases outside gene matches: 3. Germline V CDR1 and CDR2: SGHRS, YFSETQ. The CDR3 loop is CASSLGGTGGNGYTF. The sequenced CDR3 bases are TGCGCCAGCAGCTTGGGAGGGACAGGGGGCAATGGC.

This clone was observed at least ten times. The CDR3 goes on 3 residues after the read ends, and that part is filled in from the germline J gene. The V and J genes are TRBV6-2 or TRBV6-3 and TRBJ2-7; 10 positions match TRBD1. Germline trimming cut 4 bases from V and 3 bases from J; bases unmatched to any gene: 6. CDR3 length equals 15 residues. Looked up from germline, CDR1 is MNHEY and CDR2 is SVGEGT. The chain's CDR3 is CASSWIWDRGYEQYF. CDR3 DNA (partial): TGTGCCAGCAGTTGGATTTGGGACAGGGGCTACGAG.

This clone was counted at least ten times. The CDR3 extends 3 residues past the end of the read, so its final part is completed from the germline J gene. The V call is TRBV5-1, the J call TRBJ2-7; D perhaps matches TRBD1 (5 bases). The germline gives CDR1 SGHRS, CDR2 YFSETQ. V was cut by 4 bases and J by 5 bases, with 16 bases left in between. The CDR3 is made up of 14 amino acids. CDR3 protein: CASSPIGALHEQYF. The sequenced part of the CDR3 DNA is TGCGCCAGCAGCCCTATAGGGGCCCTCCACGAG.

As to this clone: The read ends 3 residues early relative to the CDR3; the germline J gene fills the gap. The rearrangement uses TRBV20-1 and TRBJ2-1; weak D call: TRBD1 (6 bases). This CDR3 region has 14 residues. V lost 6 bases to trimming and J lost 6 bases, with 18 bases between them. Germline V gene lookup returns CDR1 DFQATT and CDR2 SNEGSKA (reference sequence). The CDR3: CSAPTGPPTNEQFF. CDR3 bases read: TGCAGTGCGCCGACAGGTCCCCCCACCAATGAG.

Of note for this clone: The read finishes 3 residues shy of the CDR3 end, and the germline J gene is used to complete it. This chain uses TRBV20-1 with TRBJ1-4, with TRBD1 as a possible D gene (6 bases). CDR1 is DFQATT, CDR2 SNEGSKA, per germline (reference sequence). The CDR3 length is 17 residues. CDR3 DNA (partial): TGCAGTGCTAGAGATCCCGAGCGAGGGGGGGCGAGCTCACCA. Translated, it gives CSARDPERGGASSP. The full CDR3 reads CSARDPERGGASSPLFF.